This TCR beta chain was recovered during a study of shared clonotypes between healthy human individuals. Whole-study context: Three CD4 naive, three CD4 memory, two CD8 naive and one CD8 memory plate were used per donor.

Whole-study results and caveats: Clonotype sharing levels among donors were expected to vary with sequencing depth. The diversity represented, both genetic and in exposure history, was limited by few donors. Only blood samples were collected, and tissue repertoires likely differ.

The CDR3 runs 15 residues. The ends lost 0 bases at V and 7 bases at J; junction bases unmatched: 3. CDR1 is MGHRA, CDR2 YSYEKL, per germline. This clone was observed a single time. No antigen is known for it. CD45RO-negative cells were positively selected for CCR7, leaving out terminally differentiated effector memory CD45RA+ cells. Assay: immunoSEQ multiplex PCR; the TCRdb copy retains only in-frame clones and omits some. The repertoire holds roughly 2.1 million clones, with about 92% as singletons. The sequencing sample was made of naive CD8+ T cells from PBMCs. This receptor was obtained from a man between 18 and 35 years old in good health. Some clones in this sample may be carry-over from other donors' samples. This chain links TRBV4-1 with TRBJ1-4; TRBD1 agrees at 9 bases. CDR3 bases: TGCGCCAGCAGCCAAGATGCGGACAGGGGTGAAAAACTGTTTTTT. This gives the protein CASSQDADRGEKLFF.